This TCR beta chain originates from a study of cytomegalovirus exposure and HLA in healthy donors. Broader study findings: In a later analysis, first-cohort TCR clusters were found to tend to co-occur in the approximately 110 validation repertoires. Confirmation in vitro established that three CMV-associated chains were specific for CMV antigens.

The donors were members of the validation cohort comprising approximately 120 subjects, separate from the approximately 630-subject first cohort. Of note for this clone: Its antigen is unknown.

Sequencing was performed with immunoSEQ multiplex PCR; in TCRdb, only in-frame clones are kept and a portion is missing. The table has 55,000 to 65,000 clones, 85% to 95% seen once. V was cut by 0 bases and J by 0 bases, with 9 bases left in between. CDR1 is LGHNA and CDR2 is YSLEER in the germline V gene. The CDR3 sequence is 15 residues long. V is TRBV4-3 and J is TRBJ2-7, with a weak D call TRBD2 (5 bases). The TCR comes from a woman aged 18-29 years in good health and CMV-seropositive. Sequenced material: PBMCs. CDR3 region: CASSQDGGDSYEQYF. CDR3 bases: TGCGCCAGCAGCCAAGACGGAGGAGACTCCTACGAGCAGTACTTC.